This T cell receptor beta chain emerged from a study of OX40 agonist ivuxolimab in advanced cancers. Produced via immunoSEQ multiplex PCR; TCRdb's table is partial and in-frame only. The data contain 55,000 to 75,000 clones, about 90% of them singletons. This clonotype was obtained from an adult with an advanced solid tumor such as melanoma, head and neck, liver or kidney cancer. This specimen consisted of CD4+ or CD8+ T cells sorted from blood, obtained in a trial of the OX40 agonist ivuxolimab.

CDR3 nucleotide sequence: TGTGCCAGCAGTTTTCTCGGGGTGACCTACGAGCAGTACTTC. This gives the protein CASSFLGVTYEQYF. V gene TRBV28 combines with J gene TRBJ2-5; tentative D call: TRBD2 (5 bases). The J call could be wrong; TRBJ2-7 is a better fit for the DNA end. This CDR3 has 14 amino acids. In germline, CDR1 is MDHEN, CDR2 SYDVKM.